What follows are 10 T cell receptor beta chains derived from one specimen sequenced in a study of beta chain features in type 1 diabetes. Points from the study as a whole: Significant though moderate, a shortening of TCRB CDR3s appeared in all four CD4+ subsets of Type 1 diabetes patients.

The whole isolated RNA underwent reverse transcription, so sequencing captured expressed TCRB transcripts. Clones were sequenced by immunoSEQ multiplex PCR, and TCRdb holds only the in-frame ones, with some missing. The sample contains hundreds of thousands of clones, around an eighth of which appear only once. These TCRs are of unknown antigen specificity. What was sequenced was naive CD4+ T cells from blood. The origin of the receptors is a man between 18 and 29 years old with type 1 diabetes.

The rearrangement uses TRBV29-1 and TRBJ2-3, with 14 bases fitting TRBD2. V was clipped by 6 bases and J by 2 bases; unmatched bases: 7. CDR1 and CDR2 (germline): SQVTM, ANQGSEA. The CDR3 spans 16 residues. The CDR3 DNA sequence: TGCAGCGTCTCCGGGACTAGCGGGGGACACACAGATACGCAGTATTTT. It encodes CSVSGTSGGHTDTQYF.

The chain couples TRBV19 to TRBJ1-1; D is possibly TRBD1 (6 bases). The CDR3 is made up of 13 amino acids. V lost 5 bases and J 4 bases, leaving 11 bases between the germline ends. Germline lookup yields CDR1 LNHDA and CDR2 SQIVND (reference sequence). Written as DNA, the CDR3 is TGTGCCAGTAGTGTTACAGGGAGCACTGAAGCTTTCTTT. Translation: CASSVTGSTEAFF.

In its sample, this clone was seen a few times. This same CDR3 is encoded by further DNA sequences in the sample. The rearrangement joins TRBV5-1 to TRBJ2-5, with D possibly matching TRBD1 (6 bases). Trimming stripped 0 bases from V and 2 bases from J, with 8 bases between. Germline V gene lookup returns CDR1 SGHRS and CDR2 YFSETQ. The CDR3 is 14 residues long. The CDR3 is CASSLGQAQETQYF. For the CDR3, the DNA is TGCGCCAGCAGCTTGGGACAGGCTCAAGAGACCCAGTACTTC.

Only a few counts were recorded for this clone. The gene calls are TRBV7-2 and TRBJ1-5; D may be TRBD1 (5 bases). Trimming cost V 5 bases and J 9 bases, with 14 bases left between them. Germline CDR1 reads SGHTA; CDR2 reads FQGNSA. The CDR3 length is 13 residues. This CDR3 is CASSTQGTSPQHF. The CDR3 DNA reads TGTGCCAGCAGCACCCAGGGAACCTCGCCCCAGCATTTT.

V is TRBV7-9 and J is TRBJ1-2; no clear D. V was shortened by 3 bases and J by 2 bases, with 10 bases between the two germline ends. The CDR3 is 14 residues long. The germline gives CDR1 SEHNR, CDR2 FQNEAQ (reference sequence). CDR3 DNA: TGTGCCAGCAGCTTTTCCGGGTCCAACTATGGCTACACCTTC. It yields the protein CASSFSGSNYGYTF. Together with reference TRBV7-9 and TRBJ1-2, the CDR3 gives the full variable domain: DTGVSQNPRHKITKRGQNVTFRCDPISEHNRLYWYRQTLGQGPEFLTYFQNEAQLEKSRLLSDRFSAERPKGSFSTLEIQRTEQGDSAMYLCASSFSGSNYGYTFGSGTRLTVV.

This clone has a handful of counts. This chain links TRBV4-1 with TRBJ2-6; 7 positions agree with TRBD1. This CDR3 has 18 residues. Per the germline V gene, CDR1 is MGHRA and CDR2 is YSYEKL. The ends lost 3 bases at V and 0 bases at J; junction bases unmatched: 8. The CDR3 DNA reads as TGCGCCAGCAGCCAGGAGACAGGGATCTTCTCTGGGGCCAACGTCCTGACTTTC. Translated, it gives CASSQETGIFSGANVLTF.

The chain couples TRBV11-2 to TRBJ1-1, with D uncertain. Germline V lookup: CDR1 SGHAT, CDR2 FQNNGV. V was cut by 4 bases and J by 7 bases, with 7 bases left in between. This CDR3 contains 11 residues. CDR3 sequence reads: CASSSQSEAFF. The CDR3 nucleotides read TGTGCCAGCAGCTCACAGAGTGAAGCTTTCTTT.

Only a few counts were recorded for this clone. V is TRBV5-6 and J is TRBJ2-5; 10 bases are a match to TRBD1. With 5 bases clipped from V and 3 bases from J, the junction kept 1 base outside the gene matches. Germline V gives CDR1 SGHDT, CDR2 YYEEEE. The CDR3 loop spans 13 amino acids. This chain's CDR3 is CASRGQGKETQYF. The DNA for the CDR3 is TGTGCCAGCAGGGGACAGGGGAAAGAGACCCAGTACTTC.

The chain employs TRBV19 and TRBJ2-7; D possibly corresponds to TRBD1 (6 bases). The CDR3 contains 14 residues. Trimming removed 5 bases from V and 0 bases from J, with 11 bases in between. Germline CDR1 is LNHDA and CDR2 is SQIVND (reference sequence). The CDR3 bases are TGTGCCAGTAGTCAAGACAGGAGCTCCTACGAGCAGTACTTC. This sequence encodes CASSQDRSSYEQYF.

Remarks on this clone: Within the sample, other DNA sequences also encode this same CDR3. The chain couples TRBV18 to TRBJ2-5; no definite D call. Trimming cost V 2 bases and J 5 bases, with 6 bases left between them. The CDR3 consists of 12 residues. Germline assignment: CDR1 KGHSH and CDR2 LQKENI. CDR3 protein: CASSPLGETQYF. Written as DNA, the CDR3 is TGTGCCAGCTCACCATTGGGGGAGACCCAGTACTTC.